This is a list of T cell receptor beta chains from one sample in a study of cytomegalovirus exposure and HLA in healthy donors. Clones were read by immunoSEQ multiplex PCR, and TCRdb kept only the in-frame ones, dropping some. Recorded for this sample: roughly 120,000 clones. Sequencing was carried out using PBMCs. The receptors derive from a man between 18 and 29 years old in good health and CMV-seronegative. The CDR3 runs from the conserved cysteine through the conserved F or W. The D gene is left open where the match is weak.

TRBJ2-2 TRBV9 TRBD2 CASSEPPGGPGELFF TGTGCCAGCAGCGAACCCCCGGGGGGTCCCGGGGAGCTGTTTTTT
TRBJ2-7 TRBV2 NA CALARGEQYF TGTGCCCTCGCTAGAGGCGAGCAGTACTTC
TRBJ2-3 TRBV2 NA CASRAGAGTDTQYF TGTGCCAGCAGGGCGGGGGCGGGCACAGATACGCAGTATTTT
TRBJ1-2 TRBV25-1 TRBD1 CASRGQSFYGYTF TGTGCCAGCAGGGGACAGTCATTCTATGGCTACACCTTC
TRBJ2-2 TRBV7-2 TRBD1 CATYRGLGELFF TGTGCCACATATAGGGGGCTGGGGGAGCTGTTTTTT
TRBJ2-7 TRBV5-4 NA CASSSEGGIALREQYF TGTGCCAGCAGCTCTGAGGGGGGGATTGCCCTACGGGAGCAGTACTTC
TRBJ2-7 TRBV2 NA CASSETGVIISEQYF TGTGCCAGCAGTGAAACGGGAGTCATAATCTCCGAGCAGTACTTC
TRBJ1-1 TRBV11-3 NA CASCLPCTDTEAFF TGTGCCAGCTGTTTGCCTTGTACAGACACTGAAGCTTTCTTT
TRBJ2-7 TRBV6-1 NA CASSEQGSSYEQYF TGTGCCAGCAGTGAACAGGGGAGCTCCTACGAGCAGTACTTC
TRBJ1-5 TRBV7-9 TRBD1 CASSFEGGDQPQHF TGTGCCAGCAGCTTTGAAGGGGGCGATCAGCCCCAGCATTTT
TRBJ2-6 TRBV27 NA CASRIQGSGANVLTF TGTGCCAGCCGGATCCAGGGCTCTGGGGCCAACGTCCTGACTTTC
TRBJ1-6 TRBV9 NA CASSVGARQVSNSPLHF TGTGCCAGCAGCGTGGGAGCCCGTCAGGTGTCCAATTCACCCCTCCACTTT
TRBJ1-6 TRBV6-5 TRBD1 CASSGTGDSPLHF TGTGCCAGTTCCGGGACAGGGGATTCACCCCTCCACTTT
TRBJ1-1 TRBV9 TRBD1 CASSPGTGGWTEAFF TGTGCCAGCAGCCCAGGGACAGGGGGCTGGACTGAAGCTTTCTTT
TRBJ2-2 TRBV10-3 NA CAISDLNTGELFF TGTGCCATCAGTGATCTAAACACCGGGGAGCTGTTTTTT
TRBJ1-6 TRBV6-1 NA CASSDGQPHNSPLHF TGTGCCAGCAGTGACGGACAGCCCCATAATTCACCCCTCCACTTT
TRBJ1-6 TRBV19 TRBD1 CASSAGQDSSYNSPLHF TGTGCCAGTAGTGCAGGACAGGACAGCTCCTATAATTCACCCCTCCACTTT
TRBJ2-5 TRBV2 TRBD1 CASRGTGGFETQYF TGTGCCAGCAGAGGGACAGGGGGCTTTGAGACCCAGTACTTC
TRBJ2-7 TRBV10-1 TRBD2 CATSSGLAGEQYF TGCGCCACCTCCTCGGGACTAGCGGGCGAGCAGTACTTC
TRBJ1-2 TRBV7-2 NA CASSSDILGYGYTF TGTGCCAGCAGTTCCGACATCCTCGGCTATGGCTACACCTTC
TRBJ2-7 TRBV30 TRBD2 CAWTAGSAYEQYF TGTGCCTGGACAGCGGGGAGCGCGTACGAGCAGTACTTC
TRBJ2-7 TRBV5-1 TRBD1 CASSLYRGNEQYF TGCGCCAGCAGCCTTTACAGGGGAAACGAGCAGTACTTC
TRBJ2-3 TRBV9 NA CASTLRGLKTDTQYF TGTGCCAGCACCTTGAGAGGTCTCAAAACAGATACGCAGTATTTT
TRBJ2-7 TRBV7-9 TRBD2 CASSLYPAWRESSYEQYF TGTGCCAGCAGCCTATATCCTGCGTGGCGGGAGAGCTCCTACGAGCAGTACTTC
TRBJ1-2 TRBV5-6 NA CASRRDRPNYGYTF TGTGCCAGCAGGCGGGACCGCCCTAACTATGGCTACACCTTC
TRBJ1-1 TRBV27 TRBD1 CASSLTGVNTEAFF TGTGCCAGCAGTCTGACAGGGGTGAACACTGAAGCTTTCTTT
TRBJ1-1 TRBV5-1 TRBD1 CASSSRGQGGSEAFF TGCGCCAGCAGCTCCCGTGGGCAGGGGGGTTCTGAAGCTTTCTTT
TRBJ1-4 TRBV19 NA CASGRQTINEKLFF TGTGCCAGTGGGCGACAGACAATTAATGAAAAACTGTTTTTT
TRBJ2-3 TRBV6-5 NA CASSSVGGNTDTQYF TGTGCCAGCAGTTCCGTGGGGGGAAACACAGATACGCAGTATTTT
TRBJ1-2 TRBV30 NA CAHRGRPMRYTF TGTGCCCACCGAGGTAGGCCTATGAGGTACACCTTC
TRBJ2-5 TRBV28 TRBD1 CASSLPGTGGAETQYF TGTGCCAGCAGTCTACCCGGGACAGGGGGCGCAGAGACCCAGTACTTC
TRBJ1-5 TRBV10-3 TRBD1 CASGTGPRQPQHF TGTGCCTCGGGGACAGGGCCCAGGCAGCCCCAGCATTTT
TRBJ1-1 TRBV27 NA CASRPRGEVTEAFF TGTGCCAGCAGACCCCGGGGGGAGGTCACTGAAGCTTTCTTT
TRBJ2-2 TRBV18 TRBD2 CASSQTSGGPTGELFF TGTGCCAGCTCGCAGACCTCGGGGGGTCCCACCGGGGAGCTGTTTTTT
TRBJ2-7 TRBV9 NA CASSVGGGVSRIDEQYF TGTGCCAGCAGCGTAGGGGGAGGAGTTTCAAGAATCGACGAGCAGTACTTC
TRBJ1-2 TRBV29-1 NA CSVEDRGGKPF TGCAGCGTTGAAGATAGGGGAGGAAAACCCTTC
TRBJ1-5 TRBV4-2 NA CASSQETASEPQHF TGTGCCAGCAGCCAAGAAACGGCTAGCGAGCCCCAGCATTTT
TRBJ2-3 TRBV5-1 TRBD2 CASSRDIAGGLIDTQYF TGCGCCAGCAGCCGAGATATAGCGGGGGGGCTTATAGATACGCAGTATTTT
TRBJ2-1 TRBV27 TRBD2 CASSPRGAGGAYNEQFF TGTGCCAGCAGCCCAAGGGGTGCGGGAGGGGCTTACAATGAGCAGTTCTTC
TRBJ2-5 TRBV5-1 TRBD2 CASSLNRLAGWEETQYF TGCGCCAGCAGCTTGAATAGGTTAGCGGGATGGGAAGAGACCCAGTACTTC
TRBJ1-1 TRBV6-1 NA CASSRQDWGTEAFF TGTGCCAGCAGTAGACAGGATTGGGGAACTGAAGCTTTCTTT
TRBJ2-7 TRBV27 TRBD2 CASSSMGGTSAKNYEQYF TGTGCCAGCAGTTCCATGGGGGGGACTAGCGCGAAGAACTACGAGCAGTACTTC
TRBJ2-3 TRBV9 NA CASSVAGSGSTDTQYF TGTGCCAGCAGCGTAGCTGGGAGCGGTAGCACAGATACGCAGTATTTT
TRBJ2-3 TRBV19 NA CASSVSGTDTQYF TGTGCCAGTAGTGTTAGCGGAACAGATACGCAGTATTTT
TRBJ1-2 TRBV19 TRBD1 CASSIAQGLGGYTF TGTGCCAGTAGTATTGCACAGGGGCTAGGAGGCTACACCTTC
TRBJ2-7 TRBV5-4 TRBD2 CASSPAGGPYEQYF TGTGCCAGCAGCCCAGCGGGGGGGCCTTACGAGCAGTACTTC
TRBJ1-4 TRBV5-1 TRBD1 CASSLIATGGTEKLFF TGCGCCAGCAGCTTGATCGCGACAGGGGGAACTGAAAAACTGTTTTTT
TRBJ2-2 TRBV4-2 NA CASSRRDSTNTGELFF TGTGCCAGCAGCCGGAGGGACAGTACAAACACCGGGGAGCTGTTTTTT
TRBJ1-5 TRBV6-1 NA CASSEGGGQPQHF TGTGCCAGCAGTGAAGGTGGAGGCCAGCCCCAGCATTTT
TRBJ2-1 TRBV6-4 TRBD1 CASSPGTGGYNEQFF TGTGCCAGCAGCCCCGGGACAGGGGGCTACAATGAGCAGTTCTTC
TRBJ1-5 TRBV4-1 NA CASRPTIGSNQPQHF TGCGCCAGCAGACCGACTATAGGGAGCAATCAGCCCCAGCATTTT
TRBJ2-7 TRBV11-2 TRBD2 CASSLTSGQIFLGEQYF TGTGCCAGCAGCTTAACTAGCGGGCAAATCTTCCTGGGTGAGCAGTACTTC
TRBJ2-2 TRBV7-3 TRBD2 CASSFGTAGGALGELFF TGTGCCAGCAGCTTCGGAACCGCGGGGGGGGCCCTCGGGGAGCTGTTTTTT
TRBJ2-7 TRBV11-2 NA CASSIRGYEQYF TGTGCCAGCAGCATCAGGGGTTACGAGCAGTACTTC
TRBJ2-7 TRBV7-2 NA CASSLRRSSYEQYF TGTGCCAGCAGCTTACGTCGGAGCTCCTACGAGCAGTACTTC
TRBJ1-4 TRBV10-3 NA CAISDPPGVSGTNEKLFF TGTGCCATCAGTGACCCCCCGGGAGTTAGTGGAACTAATGAAAAACTGTTTTTT
TRBJ2-3 TRBV6-5 TRBD1 CASSRTGFGVQYF TGTGCCAGCAGTCGGACAGGGTTCGGAGTGCAGTATTTT
TRBJ2-2 TRBV18 TRBD2 CASSPGLGSANTGELFF TGTGCCAGCTCACCAGGACTAGGGTCCGCGAACACCGGGGAGCTGTTTTTT
TRBJ1-2 TRBV25-1 NA CASTLTGTNYGYTF TGTGCCAGCACGCTCACAGGGACTAACTATGGCTACACCTTC
TRBJ2-7 TRBV7-9 TRBD2 CASSLTRTSGSATSEQYF TGTGCCAGCAGCCTAACTAGGACTAGCGGGAGCGCTACATCCGAGCAGTACTTC